Listed here are 5 T cell receptor beta chains from one sample, sequenced in a study of beta chain features in type 1 diabetes. Reverse transcribing all isolated RNA meant expressed TCRB transcripts were sequenced. The data were produced by immunoSEQ multiplex PCR, yet TCRdb's version contains in-frame clones alone and is incomplete. The sample yields about 400,000 clones, over 9.5% seen once. Input material: naive CD4+ T cells from blood. These receptors were taken from a man between 18 and 29 years old in good health.

A word on this clone: The same CDR3 is also encoded by other DNA sequences in this sample. The chain has TRBV9 and TRBJ1-1; the match to TRBD1 covers 7 bases. The length of the CDR3 is 14 residues. V lost 4 bases and J lost 2; bases outside the gene matches: 5. The V gene's germline CDR1 is SGDLS and CDR2 YYNGEE. The CDR3 nucleotides are TGTGCCAGCAGCCCAGGGGGACTCAACACTGAAGCTTTCTTT. Its translation: CASSPGGLNTEAFF.

The chain carries TRBV28 and TRBJ2-7, with D perhaps matching TRBD2 (5 bases). V was pared by 6 bases and J by 4 bases, with 16 bases between. The CDR3 runs 14 residues. Germline CDR1 and CDR2: MDHEN and SYDVKM. This CDR3 is CASSPGERYYEQYF. In nucleotides, the CDR3 is TGTGCCAGCAGCCCCGGGGAGCGGTATTACGAGCAGTACTTC.

J is TRBJ2-4 and V is TRBV28; D possibly corresponds to TRBD1 (6 bases). Germline V CDR1 and CDR2: MDHEN, SYDVKM. The CDR3 has 16 amino acids. V was clipped by 2 bases and J by 0 bases, with 11 bases between them. The CDR3 nucleotides are TGTGCCAGCAGTTTACCAGGGGCTCTAGCCAAAAACATTCAGTACTTC. This codes for CASSLPGALAKNIQYF.

The chain employs TRBV30 and TRBJ2-1; 14 bases are shared with TRBD2. J lost 9 bases, V lost 1 base, and 5 bases had no gene match. This CDR3 region has 15 residues. CDR1 and CDR2 from the germline V gene are GTSNPN and SVGIG (reference sequence). The CDR3 protein is CAWSGLAGGVGEQFF. CDR3 nucleotides: TGTGCCTGGAGTGGACTAGCGGGAGGGGTTGGTGAGCAGTTCTTC.

This clone was counted a few times. The V call is TRBV4-1, the J call TRBJ2-2; 10 bases are shared with TRBD1. Germline CDR1 reads MGHRA; CDR2 reads YSYEKL. The CDR3 loop spans 14 amino acids. V trimming: 6 bases; J trimming: 5 bases; junction bases outside the gene matches: 3. The CDR3 spells CASRDRGRTGELFF. Written as DNA, the CDR3 is TGCGCCAGCAGAGACAGGGGGCGAACCGGGGAGCTGTTTTTT.